One and the same sample provided the 26 T cell receptor beta chains below, sequenced in a study of shared clonotypes between healthy human individuals (dated by TCRdb to between 2020 and 2021). Library method: the immunoSEQ multiplex PCR assay. The immuneACCESS repertoire file appears here via TCRdb, limited to in-frame rearrangements. These files lack a portion of the clones; in checked studies, under half of the deficit traces to unresolved V genes, and the cause of the others is not known. In this sample the table shows some 1,100,000 clones, 75% to 80% of which occur a single time. The ten biggest clones cover 0.4% to 0.55% of the sample. Sequencing was performed on memory CD4+ T cells from PBMCs. The cell subset or site label for this specimen denotes: CD45RA-negative fraction. All receptors derive from a man aged 18 to 35 in good health. Some clones in this sample may be carry-over from other donors' samples.

The chain links TRBV5-1 to TRBJ1-1; D gene uncertain. CDR3 size: 14 residues. Germline values: CDR1 SGHRS, CDR2 YFSETQ. V dropped 1 base and J dropped 1 base, with 8 bases sitting between them. The CDR3 here is CASSLQSANTEAFF. Written as DNA, the CDR3 is TGCGCCAGCAGCTTGCAGTCAGCGAACACTGAAGCTTTCTTT.

The CDR3 loop is CASSPNRETQYF. The CDR3 bases are TGTGCCAGCTCACCTAATCGGGAGACCCAGTACTTC. The chain joins TRBV18 to TRBJ2-5; no clear D. V was clipped by 3 bases and J by 5 bases, with 7 bases between them. Germline V lookup: CDR1 KGHSH, CDR2 LQKENI. The CDR3 totals 12 residues. The complete variable domain, with remaining parts taken from reference TRBV18 and TRBJ2-5, reads NAGVMQNPRHLVRRRGQEARLRCSPMKGHSHVYWYRQLPEEGLKFMVYLQKENIIDESGMPKERFSAEFPKEGPSILRIQQVVRGDSAAYFCASSPNRETQYFGPGTRLLVL.

A single count supports this clone. The chain has TRBV27 and TRBJ2-2; 7 bases fit TRBD1. The germline gives CDR1 MNHEY, CDR2 SMNVEV (reference sequence). J gave up 0 bases and V 3 bases, and 1 base lay outside the gene matches. This CDR3 has 15 amino acids. The CDR3 is CASSFGTANTGELFF. DNA of the CDR3: TGTGCCAGCAGTTTCGGGACAGCGAACACCGGGGAGCTGTTTTTT.

This clone was found a few times. V gene TRBV7-8 combines with J gene TRBJ2-5; D unresolved. The CDR3 has 16 residues. V lost 1 base and J lost 5, with 17 bases in between. Germline loops: CDR1 SGHVS, CDR2 FQNEAQ. The CDR3 DNA reads as TGTGCCAGCAGCTTAGGGGCATTTGAGCGCAGGGAGACCCAGTACTTC. Translation gives CASSLGAFERRETQYF.

Notes on this clone: A single base separates this from a much larger clone, so it may be a read error. The V call is TRBV7-2, the J call TRBJ1-2; 9 bases match TRBD1. Trimming cost V 5 bases and J 4 bases; bases outside gene matches: 2. The CDR3 is 13 amino acids. Germline lookup yields CDR1 SGHTA and CDR2 FQGNSA. The CDR3 region is CASSPDRGYGYTF. Written as DNA, the CDR3 is TGTGCCAGCAGCCCGGACAGGGGCTATGGCTACACCTTC.

The chain is built from TRBV7-6 and TRBJ2-1; 10 nucleotides match TRBD2. Germline loops: CDR1 SGHVS, CDR2 FNYEAQ. The CDR3 length is 16 residues. Germline trimming cut 3 bases from V and 2 bases from J; bases unmatched to any gene: 4. The CDR3 reads CASSFLAGAAYNEQFF. CDR3 bases: TGTGCCAGCAGCTTCCTAGCGGGAGCGGCCTACAATGAGCAGTTCTTC.

This chain connects TRBV7-8 to TRBJ1-4; the D gene is possibly TRBD1 (5 bases). In germline, CDR1 is SGHVS, CDR2 FQNEAQ. The length of the CDR3 is 14 residues. Deletions cut 5 bases from V and 3 bases from J, with 10 bases between. The chain's CDR3 is CASSGRASNEKLFF. The DNA of the CDR3 is TGTGCCAGCAGCGGCAGGGCATCTAATGAAAAACTGTTTTTT.

The V gene is TRBV5-6, the J gene TRBJ2-7, with D unresolved. Germline V gene data show CDR1 as SGHDT and CDR2 as YYEEEE. The CDR3 totals 13 residues. V was trimmed by 1 base and J by 2 bases, leaving 7 bases between them. The CDR3 DNA reads TGTGCCAGCAGCTTGTTGGCGCCCTACGAGCAGTACTTC. It yields the protein CASSLLAPYEQYF.

This clone was observed a handful of times. CDR3 sequence: CASSSLAGGIKGEQFF. The CDR3, as DNA: TGTGCCAGCAGCTCGCTAGCGGGAGGGATCAAAGGGGAGCAGTTCTTC. This rearrangement joins TRBV7-6 to TRBJ2-1, with 12 positions matching TRBD2. Germline V lookup: CDR1 SGHVS, CDR2 FNYEAQ. Germline trimming cut 4 bases from V and 10 bases from J; bases unmatched to any gene: 11. The CDR3 runs 16 residues.

This clone was counted only a few times. V gene TRBV5-1 combines with J gene TRBJ2-5, with a tentative D call TRBD2 (7 bases). The ends were cut back, 4 bases at V and 8 bases at J, with 24 bases in the middle. Per the germline V gene, CDR1 is SGHRS and CDR2 is YFSETQ. The CDR3 is 16 residues long. The CDR3 sequence is CASSTAGAGLDSTQYF. CDR3 coding DNA: TGCGCCAGCAGCACCGCGGGGGCCGGCTTGGATTCTACCCAGTACTTC.

This clone was seen a single time. The chain recombines TRBV5-1 with TRBJ2-3, with 8 bases matching TRBD2. Germline loops: CDR1 SGHRS, CDR2 YFSETQ. The V gene end was trimmed by 6 bases and the J gene end by 3 bases; junction bases not matched to a gene: 12. This CDR3 is built from 16 residues. CDR3 DNA sequence: TGCGCCAGCAACCACGGTCGAGCGGGAGAAACAGATACGCAGTATTTT. Its translation is CASNHGRAGETDTQYF.

The chain has TRBV5-1 and TRBJ2-3; maybe TRBD2 (5 bases). Germline CDR1 is SGHRS and CDR2 is YFSETQ. V dropped 1 base and J dropped 0 bases, with 9 bases sitting between them. The CDR3 totals 15 residues. For the CDR3, the DNA is TGCGCCAGCAGCTTGTGGGGAGCTAGCACAGATACGCAGTATTTT. Its translation is CASSLWGASTDTQYF.

V is TRBV5-1 and J is TRBJ2-7, with TRBD2 matching 10 bases. The V and J ends lost 7 bases and 5 bases, in that order; junction bases with no gene match: 12. The CDR3 loop spans 15 amino acids. The germline CDR1 and CDR2 sequences are SGHRS and YFSETQ. CDR3 loop: CASSDPGLASHEQYF. The CDR3 DNA sequence: TGCGCCAGCTCCGATCCGGGACTAGCGTCCCACGAGCAGTACTTC.

V usage is TRBV28 and J usage is TRBJ2-5; D could derive from TRBD1 or TRBD2 (5 bases each). Near its end, the DNA agrees better with TRBJ2-7, so the J call may be wrong. This CDR3 has 13 amino acids. Germline-derived CDR1 and CDR2 are MDHEN and SYDVKM. The CDR3 DNA reads as TGTGCCATCGGGGCAGGCCTCGCCTACGAGCAGTACTTC. It specifies CAIGAGLAYEQYF.

The chain has TRBV5-4 and TRBJ1-1; the D is unclear. The germline V and J ends were trimmed by 5 bases and 5 bases, with 10 bases remaining between them. This CDR3 is 12 amino acids long. Germline CDR1 is SGHNT and CDR2 is YYREEE (reference sequence). CDR3 DNA sequence: TGTGCCAGCAGGCGGGTGGGGACTGAAGCTTTCTTT. Amino acids: CASRRVGTEAFF.

The chain recombines TRBV6-5 with TRBJ2-7, with 9 bases aligning to TRBD2. The CDR3 is 14 residues long. Trimming removed 4 bases from V and 7 bases from J; junction bases left unmatched: 8. CDR1 MNHEY and CDR2 SVGAGI come from the germline V gene. The CDR3 is CASSWRGLAGEQYF. The CDR3 DNA follows: TGTGCCAGCAGTTGGCGGGGACTAGCAGGGGAGCAGTACTTC.

The rearrangement uses TRBV7-2 and TRBJ2-3; D is ambiguous. The V gene's germline CDR1 is SGHTA and CDR2 FQGNSA. This CDR3 is 13 amino acids long. V dropped 11 bases and J dropped 2 bases, with 14 bases sitting between them. DNA of the CDR3: TGTGCCTCAAGGACCACGTACACAGATACGCAGTATTTT. Amino acids: CASRTTYTDTQYF.

The chain joins TRBV29-1 to TRBJ2-1; TRBD2 aligns across 16 bases. The CDR3 has 23 amino acids. J lost 0 bases, V lost 6 bases, and 23 bases had no gene match. Per germline, CDR1 SQVTM and CDR2 ANQGSEA. CDR3 sequence reads: CSVWGPKVFLGLAGGSSYNEQFF. In nucleotides, the CDR3 is TGCAGCGTGTGGGGCCCGAAGGTATTCTTGGGACTAGCGGGAGGGAGCTCCTACAATGAGCAGTTCTTC.

This rearrangement joins TRBV2 to TRBJ2-7, with 10 positions matching TRBD2. The ends lost 8 bases at V and 0 bases at J; junction bases unmatched: 4. The germline V gene encodes CDR1 SNHLY and CDR2 FYNNEI. The CDR3 loop spans 14 amino acids. CDR3 DNA: TGTGCCAGCTACCTAGCGGGGGACTCCTACGAGCAGTACTTC. The encoded protein is CASYLAGDSYEQYF.

Remarks on this clone: A read error may account for a junction end that differs from germline. The V call is TRBV10-3, the J call TRBJ1-2, with D unresolved. This CDR3 is built from 12 residues. CDR1 is ENHRY, CDR2 SYGVKD, per germline. The CDR3 protein is CAISESRSRCAF. The CDR3 DNA reads as TGTGCCATCAGTGAGTCGAGGTCCCGCTGCGCCTTC.

The chain couples TRBV9 to TRBJ2-1; TRBD2 aligns across 8 bases. Germline V CDR1 and CDR2: SGDLS, YYNGEE. CDR3 length equals 15 residues. V shed 3 bases and J 4 bases; nucleotides not matched to a gene: 6. The CDR3 DNA is TGTGCCAGCAGCGGCATAGCGGGGACGTACAATGAGCAGTTCTTC. It yields the protein CASSGIAGTYNEQFF. The variable domain in full, with the rest retrieved from reference TRBV9 and TRBJ2-1, is DSGVTQTPKHLITATGQRVTLRCSPRSGDLSVYWYQQSLDQGLQFLIQYYNGEERAKGNILERFSAQQFPDLHSELNLSSLELGDSALYFCASSGIAGTYNEQFFGPGTRLTVL.

With respect to this clone: The sample carries other DNA sequences with the same CDR3. The chain links TRBV15 to TRBJ2-7; tentative D call: TRBD1 (5 bases). This CDR3 has 13 residues. The germline gives CDR1 LNHNV, CDR2 YYDKDF (reference sequence). V lost 3 bases and J lost 0, with 6 bases in between. CDR3 nucleotides: TGTGCCACCAGCAGGGACAACTCCTACGAGCAGTACTTC. Its translation is CATSRDNSYEQYF.

This clone has a count of ten or more. This chain connects TRBV7-9 to TRBJ1-1; D uncertain. CDR3 length: 14 amino acids. V dropped 5 bases and J dropped 1 base, with 11 bases sitting between them. Germline CDR1 reads SEHNR; CDR2 reads FQNEAQ (reference sequence). CDR3 sequence reads: CASSPVARNTEAFF. The CDR3 DNA reads TGTGCCAGCAGCCCCGTGGCGAGGAACACTGAAGCTTTCTTT.

The chain employs TRBV4-3 and TRBJ2-3; TRBD1 aligns across 8 bases. V dropped 4 bases and J dropped 2; count of bases not matched to a gene: 5. This CDR3 has 15 amino acids. Per germline, CDR1 LGHNA and CDR2 YSLEER. The CDR3 sequence: CASSRRTGYTDTQYF. In nucleotides, the CDR3 is TGCGCCAGCAGCCGACGGACAGGGTACACAGATACGCAGTATTTT.

This clone was detected a few times. This chain uses TRBV6-6 with TRBJ1-2; a weak D match, TRBD1 (6 bases). Germline loops: CDR1 MNHNY, CDR2 SVGAGI (reference sequence). V was pared by 7 bases and J by 7 bases, with 16 bases between. The CDR3 runs to 13 residues. CDR3 in amino acids: CASNYWGQGGYTF. As DNA, the CDR3 is TGTGCCAGCAACTACTGGGGGCAGGGTGGCTACACCTTC.

This clone was recorded once. This chain joins TRBV2 and TRBJ2-3, with 8 positions matching TRBD2. Germline values: CDR1 SNHLY, CDR2 FYNNEI. V trimming: 6 bases; J trimming: 5 bases; junction bases outside the gene matches: 10. The CDR3 consists of 15 residues. The CDR3 DNA reads TGTGCCAGCAGGGCCCGGGAGGGCCCTCGAGATACGCAGTATTTT. Amino acid sequence: CASRAREGPRDTQYF.